This passage covers 16 T cell receptor beta chains from one sample sequenced in a study of patients and donors after allogeneic stem cell transplantation. Each CDR3 protein is one row after TCRdb ran MiXCR on the RT-PCR reads. Of 920,000 or so distinct CDR3 sequences in the sample, roughly 18% are singletons; the top ten hold around 6%. The specimen sequenced was blood, either unsorted or a sorted T cell fraction (not recorded which). These receptors were collected from a human donor who was either an allogeneic HSCT recipient or a stem cell or donor lymphocyte infusion donor (not recorded which). It is not recorded whose cells these are; they may come from a transplant donor.

This clonotype was observed a handful of times. The V gene is TRBV9, the J gene TRBJ2-3, with D perhaps matching TRBD2 (6 bases). The CDR3 sequence is 15 residues long. The V end was cut by 1 base, the J end by 11 bases, with 20 bases between. Germline V gene data show CDR1 as SGDLS and CDR2 as YYNGEE. DNA of the CDR3: TGTGCCAGCAGCGTATCCGGGACTTCCCGGCTTGGGCAGTATTTT. Protein product: CASSVSGTSRLGQYF.

V is TRBV15 and J is TRBJ1-5; D uncertain. Trimming shortened V by 5 bases and J by 0 bases, and 14 bases separated the two germline ends. The CDR3 sequence is 16 residues long. Germline values: CDR1 LNHNV, CDR2 YYDKDF (reference sequence). CDR3 coding DNA: TGTGCCACCAGCGGTGCGAAGGACTATAGCAATCAGCCCCAGCATTTT. Its translation is CATSGAKDYSNQPQHF.

In DNA form, the CDR3 reads TGCAGTGCTAGAGACACCCGACTAGTCTACGAGCAGTACTTC. This translates into CSARDTRLVYEQYF. The chain is built from TRBV20-1 and TRBJ2-7, with a possible D match to TRBD2 (6 bases). The CDR3 loop spans 14 amino acids. Trimming pared 0 bases from V and 3 bases from J, leaving 12 bases between. Germline CDR1 reads DFQATT; CDR2 reads SNEGSKA (reference sequence).

This clonotype was picked up a small number of times. The chain recombines TRBV12-3 or TRBV12-4 with TRBJ1-4, with TRBD1 matching over 7 bases. The CDR3 sequence is 15 residues long. The ends lost 4 bases at V and 5 bases at J; junction bases unmatched: 7. The CDR3 region has the DNA TGTGCCAGCAGTTCCCCGGGACAGATGAATGAAAAACTGTTTTTT. This translates into CASSSPGQMNEKLFF.

This clonotype was observed a handful of times. The chain links TRBV7-8 to TRBJ2-1, with D possibly being TRBD1 or TRBD2 (5 bases each). In germline, CDR1 is SGHVS, CDR2 FQNEAQ. Trimming left V 5 bases short and J 7 bases short, with 21 bases between. This CDR3 has 16 amino acids. CDR3: CASSQLGLMGDNEQFF. Written as DNA, the CDR3 is TGTGCCAGCAGCCAACTGGGTCTCATGGGGGATAATGAGCAGTTCTTC.

This clonotype was counted only a few times. This sequence joins TRBV12-3 or TRBV12-4 and TRBJ1-5; D is undetermined. Trimming stripped 2 bases from V and 2 bases from J, with 7 bases between. The CDR3 has 14 amino acids. This CDR3 is CASSLQEGNQPQHF. For the CDR3, the DNA is TGTGCCAGCAGTTTACAGGAGGGCAATCAGCCCCAGCATTTT.

There are a few counts of this clonotype. CDR3 region: CASRVSGYEQYF. CDR3 nucleotide sequence: TGTGCCAGCAGGGTTAGCGGATACGAGCAGTACTTC. The chain recombines TRBV7-2 with TRBJ2-7, with D possibly TRBD2 on 6 matching bases. Germline values: CDR1 SGHTA, CDR2 FQGNSA. The V and J ends lost 6 bases and 4 bases respectively, with 10 bases between them. CDR3 length: 12 residues.

The chain has TRBV5-1 and TRBJ1-6, with D possibly being TRBD1 (5 bases). Germline V CDR1 and CDR2: SGHRS, YFSETQ. The V end lost 2 bases, the J end lost 5 bases, and 8 bases lay between the germline ends. This CDR3 is 14 amino acids long. CDR3 sequence (DNA): TGCGCCAGCAGCTTCGGACATGATAATTCACCCCTCCACTTT. Amino acid sequence: CASSFGHDNSPLHF. The variable domain in full, completed from reference TRBV5-1 and TRBJ1-6, reads KAGVTQTPRYLIKTRGQQVTLSCSPISGHRSVSWYQQTPGQGLQFLFEYFSETQRNKGNFPGRFSGRQFSNSRSEMNVSTLELGDSALYLCASSFGHDNSPLHFGNGTRLTVT.

This chain joins TRBV30 and TRBJ2-1; 10 bases align to TRBD2. Germline V gene data show CDR1 as GTSNPN and CDR2 as SVGIG (reference sequence). The CDR3 has 12 amino acids. V lost 7 bases and J lost 8; bases outside the gene matches: 5. The CDR3 loop is CASSGRAYEQFF. CDR3 in DNA: TGTGCCTCCAGCGGGAGGGCCTATGAGCAGTTCTTC.

This clonotype was picked up a small number of times. V and J are TRBV7-8 and TRBJ1-2, with TRBD1 matching 7 bases. The V and J ends lost 8 bases and 4 bases, in that order; junction bases with no gene match: 13. CDR3 length: 15 amino acids. Germline loops: CDR1 SGHVS, CDR2 FQNEAQ. Here the CDR3 DNA reads TGTGCCAGCCTCCAGGGGGGCCGCCTAGCCTATGGCTACACCTTC. Amino acid sequence: CASLQGGRLAYGYTF.

Only a few counts were recorded for this clonotype. V and J are TRBV29-1 and TRBJ1-1; D is ambiguous. CDR1 is SQVTM and CDR2 is ANQGSEA in the germline V gene. The V end was cut by 3 bases, the J end by 10 bases, with 18 bases between. The CDR3 has 13 amino acids. The DNA for the CDR3 is TGCAGCGTTGATTATAGCCAGGCGATGATAGCTTTCTTT. This translates into CSVDYSQAMIAFF.

The chain links TRBV30 to TRBJ1-5; tentative D call: TRBD1 (5 bases). This CDR3 is built from 14 residues. Germline V gene data show CDR1 as GTSNPN and CDR2 as SVGIG (reference sequence). The V gene lost 2 bases and the J gene lost 4 bases, with 12 bases spanning the gap. Written as DNA, the CDR3 is TGTGCCTGGAGTCGGGGCCAGGGTAATCAGCCCCAGCATTTT. Translation gives CAWSRGQGNQPQHF. The whole variable domain, remainder taken from reference TRBV30 and TRBJ1-5, is SQTIHQWPATLVQPVGSPLSLECTVEGTSNPNLYWYRQAAGRGLQLLFYSVGIGQISSEVPQNLSASRPQDRQFILSSKKLLLSDSGFYLCAWSRGQGNQPQHFGDGTRLSIL.

In its sample, this clonotype was seen many times. CDR3 loop: CASSFGLNNEQFF. The CDR3 region has the DNA TGTGCCAGCAGTTTTGGACTGAACAATGAGCAGTTCTTC. The chain recombines TRBV6-5 with TRBJ2-1; weak D call: TRBD2 (5 bases). The CDR3 is 13 residues long. The germline V and J ends were trimmed by 4 bases and 5 bases, with 9 bases remaining between them. Germline CDR1 and CDR2: MNHEY and SVGAGI.

The chain has TRBV7-9 and TRBJ2-7, with 7 bases that match TRBD2. CDR1 is SEHNR, CDR2 FQNEAQ, per germline (reference sequence). CDR3 length equals 13 residues. V lost 5 bases and J lost 7; bases outside the gene matches: 8. CDR3 protein: CASSLGTTVEQYF. CDR3 coding DNA: TGTGCCAGCAGCCTTGGGACTACCGTTGAGCAGTACTTC.

This clonotype showed up many times. This chain joins TRBV12-3 or TRBV12-4 and TRBJ2-1; D may be TRBD2 (7 bases). This CDR3 region has 16 residues. Trimming stripped 5 bases from V and 10 bases from J, with 24 bases between. CDR3 coding DNA: TGTGCCAGCAGTCCAGACCCCCCCAAGGGGAGGGGGGAGCAGTTCTTC. This codes for CASSPDPPKGRGEQFF.

In this sample, this clonotype turned up a few times. This chain connects TRBV12-3 or TRBV12-4 to TRBJ1-2; 9 positions match TRBD1. V dropped 5 bases and J dropped 4; count of bases not matched to a gene: 11. The CDR3 covers 16 residues. CDR3 coding DNA: TGTGCCAGCAGTGCTATACCGGGACAGGGTCCCTATGGCTACACCTTC. This translates into CASSAIPGQGPYGYTF.